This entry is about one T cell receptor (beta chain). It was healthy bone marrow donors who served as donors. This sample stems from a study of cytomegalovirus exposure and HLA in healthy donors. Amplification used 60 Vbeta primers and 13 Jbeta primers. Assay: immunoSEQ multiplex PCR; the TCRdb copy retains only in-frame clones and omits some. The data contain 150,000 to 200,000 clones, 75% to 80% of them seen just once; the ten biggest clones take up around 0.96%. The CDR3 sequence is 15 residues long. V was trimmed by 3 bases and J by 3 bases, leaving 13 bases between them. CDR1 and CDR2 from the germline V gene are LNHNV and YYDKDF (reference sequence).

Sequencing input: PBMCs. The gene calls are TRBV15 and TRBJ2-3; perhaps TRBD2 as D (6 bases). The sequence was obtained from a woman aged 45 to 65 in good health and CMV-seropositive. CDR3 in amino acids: CATSSPRGRTDTQYF. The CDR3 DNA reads TGTGCCACCAGCAGCCCCCGAGGGAGGACAGATACGCAGTATTTT.